This TCR beta chain was captured by sequencing in a study of T cell repertoires in cytomegalovirus infection. Study in general: Based on public TCR beta signatures, there were indications of CMV infection and of a matching HLA type. Study findings and constraints: The ex vivo response was dominated by HLA-C-restricted CMV-specific TCR beta clonotypes. Cumulative public TCR beta family frequency identified carriers of CMV plus the relevant HLA.

This clonotype was detected many times. Its antigen is not identified. Germline lookup yields CDR1 SGHTA and CDR2 FQGNSA. Trimming left V 4 bases short and J 3 bases short, with 9 bases between. The CDR3 spans 14 residues. A single record per CDR3 protein comes from TCRdb applying MiXCR to the reads. The sample consists of more than 400,000 distinct CDR3 sequences, around 27% of them appearing once. The specimen sequenced was PBMCs. This sequence was found in a human donor in good health (CMV status not recorded). Some clones in this sample may be carry-over from other donors' samples. The chain links TRBV7-2 to TRBJ2-2; no reliable D call. CDR3 nucleotides: TGTGCCAGCAGCTATGACTGGGACACCGGGGAGCTGTTTTTT. It is translated as CASSYDWDTGELFF.